The text below deals with one T cell receptor beta chain. The target of this receptor is not known. Base qualities are not recorded, but no much larger clone differs from it by a single base. Inclusive of the bounding cysteine and phenylalanine, the CDR3 is 11 residues long. Only CDR3 DNA remains: 33 bases, in frame from the first base. CDR1 KGHSH and CDR2 LQKENI are derived from the germline V gene. A distance of 5 bases separates the germline ends of V and J, which lose 3 bases and 8 bases respectively. The data stem from a study of shared clonotypes between healthy human individuals (TCRdb year 2020). Looking at the study overall: The cohort included three men and a couple of women between 18 and 49 years of age. For each donor, CD4 naive and CD4 memory were each given three plates, CD8 naive was given two plates, and CD8 memory was given one plate. Blood TCR repertoires of five healthy adults were deeply sequenced to estimate repertoire size and the extent of clonotype sharing between individuals. Different laboratories and diverse techniques were used to prepare libraries and sequence TCR repertoires, to increase sequencing depth and limit assay-specific biases. Per donor, leukapheresis produced somewhere between about 0.9 and 10 billion PBMCs.

Using the deep immunoSEQ assay, multiplex PCR amplified TCR CDR3 regions from genomic DNA. Extracted genomic DNA from each cell subset was distributed evenly across all wells of several immunoSEQ 96-well plates, and each plate was treated as a replicate. Each replicate PCR for sorted subsets received around 210 ng genomic DNA, equal to roughly 33,000 T cell genomes. The purified libraries were quantified using a Qubit 3.0 fluorometer, sized with a Bioanalyzer 2100, and then quantified again using the KAPA Library Quantification kit. Each immunoSEQ 96-well plate was sequenced on its own single-read 150-cycle Illumina NextSeq 550 flow cell. The authors processed their data as follows. Because the immunoSEQ output held only junctional sequences and lacked quality scores, the filtering could not match the filtering applied to full-length reads. Sequences were annotated with PyIR, a Python wrapper for IgBLAST v1.9, using IMGT germline references to assign V/J genes and CDR3. Reads were removed for weak V/J assignments (E-value above 1e-6), missing CDR3, stop codons, out-of-frame junctions, or ambiguous translated residues. V3J clonotypes were defined by identical inferred V gene, J gene, and CDR3 amino acid sequence. The percentage overlap between two repertoires was calculated by dividing the number of shared unique clonotypes by the size of the smaller repertoire. Three approaches were used to assess repertoire richness: RTK rarefaction, the Chao1 estimator, and Recon v2.1 estimates of unobserved clonotypes. Generation probabilities for all TCRbeta clonotypes obtained by the gDNA method from a few donors were computed using OLGA. In TCRdb, the immuneACCESS table is reduced to in-frame sequences with V and J assigned. These tables do not hold every clone; where another copy was compared, an unresolved V gene accounts for under half, and the others remain unexplained. D and trimming come from the DNA, and the V and J calls and clone size come from that table. The sample table holds about 92,000 clones, of which 60% to 70% were seen once. The ten largest make up around half of the sample.

Points the paper makes about the study in general: Pairwise subsampling led to the expectation that sequencing depth would affect the degree of clonotype sharing among donors. Even with the large sequencing depth, rarefaction of the sorted-subset datasets indicated that sequencing was incomplete. Sampling was restricted to blood, and TCR repertoires in tissues likely differ from the TCR repertoires found in blood. Compared with non-shared clonotypes, clonotypes shared by all four sorted-subset donors had higher generation probabilities. When a handful of donors were compared, the shared fraction of clonotypes was around 5% for naive CD4, less than 4% for naive CD8, more than 2% for memory CD4, and about 0.36% for memory CD8. Larger estimated clonotype richness was generally found for naive subsets than for memory subsets. The small number of donors limited the genetic and exposure-history diversity represented.

The donors were healthy, HIV-negative adults who had no recently reported acute infections or vaccinations. Every donor was a Caucasian adult residing in Nashville, Tennessee, USA. The CD8 memory samples were a combination of magnetically selected CD45RO+ cells and CCR7-negative CD45RA+ effector memory (TemRA) cells. After blood collection by leukapheresis, PBMCs were isolated using Ficoll-Histopaque density gradient centrifugation and then cryopreserved in the vapor phase of liquid nitrogen. Purity and quantity of every magnetically sorted T cell population were checked by analytical flow cytometry. From each sorted fraction, genomic DNA was isolated and quantified by UV absorbance on a Nanodrop 2000c.

Sequencing was performed on memory CD8+ T cells sorted from blood. The cell subset or site label on this specimen signifies: CD45RO+ cells pooled with CCR7-negative TemRA cells. This clonotype was obtained from a man younger than 45 in good health. The receptor chain draws on TRBV18 and TRBJ2-1; the D segment could be TRBD2, given 5 matching bases. This receptor has the CDR3 CASSPSDEQFF. The nucleotide sequence is given as TGTGCCAGCTCACCTAGCGATGAGCAGTTCTTC.